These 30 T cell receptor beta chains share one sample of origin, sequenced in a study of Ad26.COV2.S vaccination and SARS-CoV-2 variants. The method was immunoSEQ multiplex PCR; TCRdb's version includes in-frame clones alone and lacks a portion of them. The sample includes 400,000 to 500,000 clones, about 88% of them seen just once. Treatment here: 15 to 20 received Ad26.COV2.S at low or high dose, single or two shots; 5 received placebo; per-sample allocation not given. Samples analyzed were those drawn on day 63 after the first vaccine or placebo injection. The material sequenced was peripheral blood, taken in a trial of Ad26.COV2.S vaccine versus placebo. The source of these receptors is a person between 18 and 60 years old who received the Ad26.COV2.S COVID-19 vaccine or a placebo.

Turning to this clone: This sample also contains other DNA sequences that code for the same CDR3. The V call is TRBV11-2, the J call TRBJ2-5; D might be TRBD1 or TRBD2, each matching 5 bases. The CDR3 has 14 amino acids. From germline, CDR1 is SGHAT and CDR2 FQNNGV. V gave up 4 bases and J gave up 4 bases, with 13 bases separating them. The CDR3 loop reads CASSSPRGGETQYF. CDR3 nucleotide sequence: TGTGCCAGCAGCTCACCCCGGGGCGGAGAGACCCAGTACTTC.

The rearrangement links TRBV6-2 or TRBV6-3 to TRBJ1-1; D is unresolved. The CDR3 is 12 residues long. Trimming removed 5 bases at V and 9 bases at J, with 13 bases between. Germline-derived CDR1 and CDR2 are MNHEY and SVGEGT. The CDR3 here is CASSPMGRQAFF. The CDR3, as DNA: TGTGCCAGCAGTCCCATGGGGAGGCAAGCTTTCTTT.

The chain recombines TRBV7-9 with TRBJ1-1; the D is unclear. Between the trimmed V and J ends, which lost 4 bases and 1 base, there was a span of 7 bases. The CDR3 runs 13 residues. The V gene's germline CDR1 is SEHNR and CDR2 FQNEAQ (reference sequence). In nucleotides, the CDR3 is TGTGCCAGCAGCTCACGCTGGAACACTGAAGCTTTCTTT. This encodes CASSSRWNTEAFF.

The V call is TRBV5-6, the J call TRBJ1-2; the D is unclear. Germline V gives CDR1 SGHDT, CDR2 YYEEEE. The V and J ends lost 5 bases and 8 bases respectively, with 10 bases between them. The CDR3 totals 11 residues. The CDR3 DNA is TGTGCCAGCAGGCGGATTTGGGGCTACACCTTC. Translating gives CASRRIWGYTF.

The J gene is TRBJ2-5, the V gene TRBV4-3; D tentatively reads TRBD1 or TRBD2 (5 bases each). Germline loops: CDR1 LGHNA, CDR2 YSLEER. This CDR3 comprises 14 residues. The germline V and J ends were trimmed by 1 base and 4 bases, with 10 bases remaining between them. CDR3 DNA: TGCGCCAGCAGCCAAGGAGGGGCCCGAGAGACCCAGTACTTC. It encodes CASSQGGARETQYF.

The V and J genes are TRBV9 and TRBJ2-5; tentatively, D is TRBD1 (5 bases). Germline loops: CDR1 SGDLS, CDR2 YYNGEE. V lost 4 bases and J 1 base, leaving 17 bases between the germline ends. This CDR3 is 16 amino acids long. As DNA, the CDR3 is TGTGCCAGCAGCCCCGTTGTCAGGGTCGGCCAAGAGACCCAGTACTTC. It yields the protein CASSPVVRVGQETQYF.

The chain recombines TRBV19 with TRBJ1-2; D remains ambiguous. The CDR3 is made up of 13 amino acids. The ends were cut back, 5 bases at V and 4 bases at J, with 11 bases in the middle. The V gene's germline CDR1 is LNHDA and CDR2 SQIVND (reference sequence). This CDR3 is CASSPDTTYGYTF. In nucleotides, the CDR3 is TGTGCCAGTAGTCCAGACACCACCTATGGCTACACCTTC.

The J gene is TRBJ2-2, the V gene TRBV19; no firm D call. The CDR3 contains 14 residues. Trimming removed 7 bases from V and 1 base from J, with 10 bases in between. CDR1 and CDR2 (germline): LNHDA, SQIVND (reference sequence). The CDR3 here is CASTLPGNTGELFF. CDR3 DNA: TGTGCCAGTACCTTACCCGGGAACACCGGGGAGCTGTTTTTT.

In DNA form, the CDR3 reads TGTGCCAGCAGCTTAACGGCTGTGTCAACTCCTTATGGCTACACCTTC. The encoded protein is CASSLTAVSTPYGYTF. V usage is TRBV7-2 and J usage is TRBJ1-2; no definite D call. This CDR3 comprises 16 residues. Per germline, CDR1 SGHTA and CDR2 FQGNSA. The V and J ends lost 2 bases and 5 bases respectively, with 18 bases between them.

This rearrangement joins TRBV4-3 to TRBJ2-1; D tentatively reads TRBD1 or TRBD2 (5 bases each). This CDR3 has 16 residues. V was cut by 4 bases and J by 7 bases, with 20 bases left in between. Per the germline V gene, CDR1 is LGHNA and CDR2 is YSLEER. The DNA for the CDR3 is TGCGCCAGCAGCCGGACCCCCGGGACCGCTTGGAATGAGCAGTTCTTC. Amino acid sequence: CASSRTPGTAWNEQFF.

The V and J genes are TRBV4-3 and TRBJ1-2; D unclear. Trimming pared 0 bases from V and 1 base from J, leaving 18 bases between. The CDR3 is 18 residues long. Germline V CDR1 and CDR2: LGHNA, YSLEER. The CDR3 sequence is CASSQDRGVDHFNYGYTF. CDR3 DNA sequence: TGCGCCAGCAGCCAAGATCGAGGAGTGGACCACTTTAACTATGGCTACACCTTC.

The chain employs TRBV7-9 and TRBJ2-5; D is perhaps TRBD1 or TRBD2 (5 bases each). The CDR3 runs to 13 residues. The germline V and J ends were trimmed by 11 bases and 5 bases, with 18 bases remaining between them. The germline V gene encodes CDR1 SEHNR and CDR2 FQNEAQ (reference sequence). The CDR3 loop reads CAGGPGQWETQYF. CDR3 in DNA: TGTGCCGGGGGACCGGGGCAGTGGGAGACCCAGTACTTC.

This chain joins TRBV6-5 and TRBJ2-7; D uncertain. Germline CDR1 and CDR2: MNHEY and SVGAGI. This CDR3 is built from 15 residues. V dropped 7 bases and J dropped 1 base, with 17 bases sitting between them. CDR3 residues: CASIPVDRYSYEQYF. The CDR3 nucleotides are TGTGCCAGCATCCCGGTTGACCGATATTCCTACGAGCAGTACTTC.

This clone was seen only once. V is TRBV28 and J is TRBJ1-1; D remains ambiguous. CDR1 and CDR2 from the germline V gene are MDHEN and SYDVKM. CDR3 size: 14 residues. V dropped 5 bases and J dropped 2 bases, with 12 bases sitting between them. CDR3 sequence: CASSAPGSNTEAFF. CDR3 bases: TGTGCCAGCAGTGCCCCGGGGTCCAACACTGAAGCTTTCTTT.

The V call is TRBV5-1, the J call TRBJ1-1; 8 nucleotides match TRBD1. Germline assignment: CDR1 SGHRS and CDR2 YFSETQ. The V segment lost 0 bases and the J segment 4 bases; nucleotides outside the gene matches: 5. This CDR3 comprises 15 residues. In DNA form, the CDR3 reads TGCGCCAGCAGCTTGGGTACCCAGGGGGCCACTGAAGCTTTCTTT. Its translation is CASSLGTQGATEAFF.

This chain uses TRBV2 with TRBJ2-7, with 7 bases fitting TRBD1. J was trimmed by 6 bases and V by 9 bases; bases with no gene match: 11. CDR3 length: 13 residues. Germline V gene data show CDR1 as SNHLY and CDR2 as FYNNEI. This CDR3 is CARLDRWVSEQYV. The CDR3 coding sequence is TGTGCCAGACTGGACAGGTGGGTAAGCGAGCAGTACGTC.

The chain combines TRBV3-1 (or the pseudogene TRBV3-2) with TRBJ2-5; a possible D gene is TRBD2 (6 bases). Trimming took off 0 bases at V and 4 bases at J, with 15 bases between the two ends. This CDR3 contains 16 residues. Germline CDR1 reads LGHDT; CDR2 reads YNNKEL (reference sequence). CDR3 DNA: TGTGCCAGCAGCCAAGAGAGGCTAGCGATGGTAGAGACCCAGTACTTC. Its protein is CASSQERLAMVETQYF.

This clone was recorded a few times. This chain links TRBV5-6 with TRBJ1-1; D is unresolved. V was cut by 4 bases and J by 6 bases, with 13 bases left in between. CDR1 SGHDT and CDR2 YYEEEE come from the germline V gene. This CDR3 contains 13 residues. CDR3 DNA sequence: TGTGCCAGCAGCGTCAATTGGGCAGCTGAAGCTTTCTTT. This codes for CASSVNWAAEAFF.

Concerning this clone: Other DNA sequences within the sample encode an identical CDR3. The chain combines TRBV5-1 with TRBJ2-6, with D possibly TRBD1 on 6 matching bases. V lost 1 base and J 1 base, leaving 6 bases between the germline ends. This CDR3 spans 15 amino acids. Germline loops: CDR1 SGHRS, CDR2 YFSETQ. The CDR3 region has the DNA TGCGCCAGCAGCTTGACAGGGTCTGGGGCCAACGTCCTGACTTTC. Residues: CASSLTGSGANVLTF.

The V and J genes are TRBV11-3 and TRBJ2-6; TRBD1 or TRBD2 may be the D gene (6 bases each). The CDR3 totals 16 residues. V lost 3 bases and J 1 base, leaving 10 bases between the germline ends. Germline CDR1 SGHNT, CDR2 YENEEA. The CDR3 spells CASSLIGGSGANVLTF. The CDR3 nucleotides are TGTGCCAGCAGCTTGATAGGGGGGTCTGGGGCCAACGTCCTGACTTTC. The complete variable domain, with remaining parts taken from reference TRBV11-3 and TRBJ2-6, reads EAGVVQSPRYKIIEKKQPVAFWCNPISGHNTLYWYLQNLGQGPELLIRYENEEAVDDSQLPKDRFSAERLKGVDSTLKIQPAELGDSAVYLCASSLIGGSGANVLTFGAGSRLTVL.

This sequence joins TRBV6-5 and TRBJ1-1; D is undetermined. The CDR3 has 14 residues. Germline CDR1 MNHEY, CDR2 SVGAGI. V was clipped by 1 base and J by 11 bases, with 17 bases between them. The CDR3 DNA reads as TGTGCCAGCAGTTACTGGGCACAACCGAGGTGGGCTTTCTTT. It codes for CASSYWAQPRWAFF.

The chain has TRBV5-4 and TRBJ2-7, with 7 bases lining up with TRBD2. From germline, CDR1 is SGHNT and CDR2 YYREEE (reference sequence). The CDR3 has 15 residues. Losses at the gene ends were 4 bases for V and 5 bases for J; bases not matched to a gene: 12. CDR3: CASSPTPTSLNEQYV. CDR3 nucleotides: TGTGCCAGCAGCCCTACTCCGACTAGCTTAAACGAGCAGTACGTC.

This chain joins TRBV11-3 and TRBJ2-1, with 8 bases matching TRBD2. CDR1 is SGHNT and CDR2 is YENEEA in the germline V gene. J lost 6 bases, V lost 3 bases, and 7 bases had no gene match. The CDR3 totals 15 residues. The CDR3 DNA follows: TGTGCCAGCAGCTTCCGAGGGGGACTAGTCAATGAGCAGTTCTTC. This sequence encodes CASSFRGGLVNEQFF.

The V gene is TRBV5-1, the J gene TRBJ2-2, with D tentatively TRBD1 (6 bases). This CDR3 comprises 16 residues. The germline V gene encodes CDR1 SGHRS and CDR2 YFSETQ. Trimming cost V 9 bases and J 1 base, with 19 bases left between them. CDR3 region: CATKRTGTVNTGELFF. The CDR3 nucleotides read TGCGCCACTAAGAGAACAGGGACGGTGAACACCGGGGAGCTGTTTTTT.

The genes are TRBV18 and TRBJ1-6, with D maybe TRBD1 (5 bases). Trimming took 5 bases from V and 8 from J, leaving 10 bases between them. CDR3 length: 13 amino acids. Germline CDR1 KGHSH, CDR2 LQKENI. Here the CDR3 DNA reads TGTGCCAGCTCAGGGGCTGGGGATTCACCCCTCCACTTT. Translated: CASSGAGDSPLHF. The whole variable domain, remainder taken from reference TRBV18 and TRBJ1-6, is NAGVMQNPRHLVRRRGQEARLRCSPMKGHSHVYWYRQLPEEGLKFMVYLQKENIIDESGMPKERFSAEFPKEGPSILRIQQVVRGDSAAYFCASSGAGDSPLHFGNGTRLTVT.

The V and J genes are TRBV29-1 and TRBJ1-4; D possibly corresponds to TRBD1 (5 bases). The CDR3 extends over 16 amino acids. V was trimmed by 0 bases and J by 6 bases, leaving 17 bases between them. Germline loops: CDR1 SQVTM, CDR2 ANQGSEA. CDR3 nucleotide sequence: TGCAGCGTTGAAGATAGGACGGGGGTGAAACATGAAAAACTGTTTTTT. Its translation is CSVEDRTGVKHEKLFF.

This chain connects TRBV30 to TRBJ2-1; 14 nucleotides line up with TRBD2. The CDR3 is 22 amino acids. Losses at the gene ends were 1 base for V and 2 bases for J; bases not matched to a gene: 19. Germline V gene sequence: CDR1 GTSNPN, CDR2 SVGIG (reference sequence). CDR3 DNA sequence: TGTGCCTGGAGTGATGGGCAGGACCCGACTAGCGGGAGGGCCGGAACCTACAATGAGCAGTTCTTC. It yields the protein CAWSDGQDPTSGRAGTYNEQFF.

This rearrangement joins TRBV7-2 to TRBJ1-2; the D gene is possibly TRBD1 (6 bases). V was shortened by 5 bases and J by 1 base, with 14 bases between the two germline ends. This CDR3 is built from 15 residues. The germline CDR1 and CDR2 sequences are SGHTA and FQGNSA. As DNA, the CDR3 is TGTGCCAGCAGCCTAACAGGGCGTGTTAACTATGGCTACACCTTC. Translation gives CASSLTGRVNYGYTF.

CDR3 in DNA: TGCGCCAGCAGCCTAAGACCGCAGGGATCCACTGAAGCTTTCTTT. This gives the protein CASSLRPQGSTEAFF. This chain connects TRBV4-3 to TRBJ1-1, with a weak D call TRBD1 (5 bases). V lost 4 bases, J lost 4 bases, and 16 bases lay in between. The CDR3 contains 15 residues. Germline CDR1 is LGHNA and CDR2 is YSLEER.

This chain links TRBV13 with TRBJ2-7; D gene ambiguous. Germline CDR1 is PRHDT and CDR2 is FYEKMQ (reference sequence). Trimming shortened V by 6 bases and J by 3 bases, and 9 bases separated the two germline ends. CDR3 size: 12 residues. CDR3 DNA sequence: TGTGCCAGCAGTCCCCCGGGCTACGAGCAGTACTTC. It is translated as CASSPPGYEQYF.